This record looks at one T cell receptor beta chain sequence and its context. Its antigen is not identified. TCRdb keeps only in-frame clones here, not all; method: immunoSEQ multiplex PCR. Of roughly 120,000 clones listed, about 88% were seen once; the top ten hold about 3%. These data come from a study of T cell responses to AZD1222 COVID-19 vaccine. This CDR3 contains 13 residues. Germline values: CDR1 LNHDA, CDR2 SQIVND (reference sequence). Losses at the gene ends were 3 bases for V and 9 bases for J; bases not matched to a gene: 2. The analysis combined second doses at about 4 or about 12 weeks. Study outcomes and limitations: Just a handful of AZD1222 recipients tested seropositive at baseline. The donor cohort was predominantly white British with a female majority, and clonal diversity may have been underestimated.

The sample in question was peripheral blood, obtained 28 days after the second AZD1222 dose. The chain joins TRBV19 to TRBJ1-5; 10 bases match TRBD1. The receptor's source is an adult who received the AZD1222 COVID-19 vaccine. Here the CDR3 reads CASSIGTGAPQHF. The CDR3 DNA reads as TGTGCCAGTAGTATCGGGACAGGGGCGCCCCAGCATTTT.